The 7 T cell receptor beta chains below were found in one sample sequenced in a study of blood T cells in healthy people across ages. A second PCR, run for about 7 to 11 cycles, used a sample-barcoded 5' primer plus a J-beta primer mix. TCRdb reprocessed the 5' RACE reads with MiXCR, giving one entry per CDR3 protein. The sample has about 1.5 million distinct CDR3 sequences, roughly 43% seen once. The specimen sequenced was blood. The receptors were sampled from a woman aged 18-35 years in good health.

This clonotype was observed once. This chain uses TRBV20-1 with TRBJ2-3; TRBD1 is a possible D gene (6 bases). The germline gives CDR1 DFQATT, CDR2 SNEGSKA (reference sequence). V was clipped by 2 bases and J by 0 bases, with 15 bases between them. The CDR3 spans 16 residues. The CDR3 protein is CSARPSQGPSTDTQYF. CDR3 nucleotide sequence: TGCAGTGCTAGACCCTCACAGGGACCTAGCACAGATACGCAGTATTTT.

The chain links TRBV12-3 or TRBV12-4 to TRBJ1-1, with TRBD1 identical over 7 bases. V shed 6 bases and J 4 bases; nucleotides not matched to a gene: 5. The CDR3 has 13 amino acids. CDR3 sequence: CASRQTGSTEAFF. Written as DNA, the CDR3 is TGTGCCAGCAGGCAGACAGGGAGCACTGAAGCTTTCTTT.

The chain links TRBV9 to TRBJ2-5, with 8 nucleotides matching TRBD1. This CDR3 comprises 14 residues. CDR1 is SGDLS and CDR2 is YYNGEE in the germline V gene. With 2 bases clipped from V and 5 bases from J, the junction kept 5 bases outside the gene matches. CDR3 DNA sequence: TGTGCCAGCAGCGTCAGTACAGGGGGTGAGACCCAGTACTTC. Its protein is CASSVSTGGETQYF.

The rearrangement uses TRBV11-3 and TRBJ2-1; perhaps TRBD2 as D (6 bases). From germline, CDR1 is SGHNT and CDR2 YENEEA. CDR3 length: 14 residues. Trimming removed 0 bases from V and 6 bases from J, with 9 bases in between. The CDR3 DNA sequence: TGTGCCAGCAGCTTAGATGGGACTTTCAATGAGCAGTTCTTC. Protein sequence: CASSLDGTFNEQFF.

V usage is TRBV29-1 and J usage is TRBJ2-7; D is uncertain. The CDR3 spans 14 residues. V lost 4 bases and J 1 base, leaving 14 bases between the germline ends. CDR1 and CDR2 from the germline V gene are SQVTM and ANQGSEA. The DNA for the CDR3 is TGCAGCGTTGTTGAGCCTCTAAAATCCTACGAGCAGTACTTC. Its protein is CSVVEPLKSYEQYF.

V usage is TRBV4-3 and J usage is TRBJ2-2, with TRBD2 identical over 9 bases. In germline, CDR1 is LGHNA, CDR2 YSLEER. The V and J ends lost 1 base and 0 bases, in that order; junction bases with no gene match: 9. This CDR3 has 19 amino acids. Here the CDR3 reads CASSQVLVAGASNTGELFF. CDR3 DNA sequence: TGCGCCAGCAGCCAAGTTTTGGTAGCGGGGGCCTCGAACACCGGGGAGCTGTTTTTT.

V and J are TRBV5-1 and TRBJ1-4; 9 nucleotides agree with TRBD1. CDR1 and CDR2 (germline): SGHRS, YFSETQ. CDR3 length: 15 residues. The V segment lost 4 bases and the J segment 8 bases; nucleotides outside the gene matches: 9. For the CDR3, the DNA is TGCGCCAGCAGCGGCAGGGACAGGGAAGGGGAAAAACTGTTTTTT. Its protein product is CASSGRDREGEKLFF.